The 19 T cell receptor beta chains presented below share a single source sample, sequenced in a study of early T cells in non-severe SARS-CoV-2 infection. Each CDR3 protein is one row after TCRdb ran MiXCR on the 5' RACE reads. This sample carries around 70,000 distinct CDR3 sequences, around 12% of them seen once, and the ten largest clones take roughly 4.3%. The sample was whole blood. These receptors all come from an adult who was a healthcare worker with PCR-confirmed SARS-CoV-2 infection or an uninfected control (not recorded which).

This chain joins TRBV5-1 and TRBJ2-7; perhaps TRBD1 as D (6 bases). V was pared by 4 bases and J by 3 bases, with 23 bases between. Germline CDR1 reads SGHRS; CDR2 reads YFSETQ. The CDR3 spans 17 residues. This CDR3 is CASSPMGAQMTFYEQYF. The CDR3 nucleotides read TGCGCCAGCAGCCCAATGGGGGCCCAGATGACTTTCTACGAGCAGTACTTC.

The chain recombines TRBV7-9 with TRBJ1-2; TRBD1 agrees at 7 bases. From germline, CDR1 is SEHNR and CDR2 FQNEAQ (reference sequence). Trimming cost V 4 bases and J 4 bases; bases outside gene matches: 9. This CDR3 has 15 amino acids. CDR3 sequence: CASSYQGRDSYGYTF. The CDR3 nucleotides are TGTGCCAGCAGCTATCAGGGCCGGGACAGCTATGGCTACACCTTC.

This rearrangement joins TRBV11-3 to TRBJ1-1; no reliable D call. Germline V gene lookup returns CDR1 SGHNT and CDR2 YENEEA. The CDR3 consists of 13 residues. V lost 4 bases to trimming and J lost 2 bases, with 8 bases between them. Here the CDR3 reads CASSSSPNTEAFF. The CDR3 DNA reads as TGTGCCAGCAGCTCCTCACCTAACACTGAAGCTTTCTTT.

The chain combines TRBV7-3 with TRBJ2-5, with no clear D. Trimming removed 0 bases from V and 3 bases from J, with 5 bases in between. The germline V gene has CDR1 SGHTA and CDR2 FQGTGA. The CDR3 has 13 amino acids. For the CDR3, the DNA is TGTGCCAGCAGCTTAACCGGCGAAGAGACCCAGTACTTC. This codes for CASSLTGEETQYF.

The chain couples TRBV27 to TRBJ2-5, with 11 bases lining up with TRBD2. Germline CDR1 MNHEY, CDR2 SMNVEV (reference sequence). The CDR3 runs 16 residues. The V segment lost 5 bases and the J segment 2 bases; nucleotides outside the gene matches: 7. The CDR3 DNA sequence: TGTGCCAGCAGTCCGGTCGGGACTAGCGGACAAGAGACCCAGTACTTC. Translated, it gives CASSPVGTSGQETQYF.

The rearrangement uses TRBV6-1 and TRBJ2-2; D is uncertain. V was cut by 3 bases and J by 3 bases, with 5 bases left in between. The CDR3 length is 13 residues. Germline CDR1 reads MNHNS; CDR2 reads SASEGT. CDR3 residues: CASSEVYTGELFF. The CDR3 coding sequence is TGTGCCAGCAGTGAGGTCTACACCGGGGAGCTGTTTTTT.

J is TRBJ2-1 and V is TRBV7-2; unclear D gene. Germline CDR1 and CDR2: SGHTA and FQGNSA. V was trimmed by 1 base and J by 7 bases, leaving 11 bases between them. This CDR3 spans 14 amino acids. This CDR3 reads CASSLVSDGNEQFF. As DNA, the CDR3 is TGTGCCAGCAGCTTAGTAAGCGACGGGAATGAGCAGTTCTTC.

The sample holds many counts of this clonotype. V usage is TRBV27 and J usage is TRBJ2-3; tentatively, D is TRBD1 or TRBD2 (5 bases each). The germline gives CDR1 MNHEY, CDR2 SMNVEV (reference sequence). V was shortened by 5 bases and J by 6 bases, with 12 bases between the two germline ends. The CDR3 has 13 amino acids. CDR3 sequence: CASSPRGEDTQYF. The CDR3 DNA follows: TGTGCCAGCAGTCCTAGAGGGGAGGATACGCAGTATTTT.

This clonotype has a handful of counts. The chain couples TRBV27 to TRBJ2-7; unclear D gene. The CDR3 runs 14 residues. With 2 bases removed from V and 6 bases from J, the gap between germline ends came to 14 bases. Germline V gives CDR1 MNHEY, CDR2 SMNVEV (reference sequence). The CDR3 here is CASSLSQRGLEQYF. The DNA for the CDR3 is TGTGCCAGCAGTTTAAGTCAAAGAGGCCTCGAGCAGTACTTC.

The chain joins TRBV13 to TRBJ2-5; 9 nucleotides match TRBD2. Germline loops: CDR1 PRHDT, CDR2 FYEKMQ (reference sequence). The CDR3 contains 14 residues. Trimming took 9 bases from V and 0 from J; bases not matched to a gene: 5. CDR3 DNA: TGTGCCAGTCGGGGCGGGAGGGACCAAGAGACCCAGTACTTC. Translation: CASRGGRDQETQYF.

This clonotype was observed a few times. Here the CDR3 reads CASNTGSDTQYF. The CDR3 bases are TGTGCCAGTAATACCGGTTCAGATACGCAGTATTTT. The rearrangement uses TRBV19 and TRBJ2-3; no clear D. Germline CDR1 LNHDA, CDR2 SQIVND (reference sequence). V lost 7 bases, J lost 4 bases, and 9 bases lay in between. The CDR3 contains 12 residues.

In its sample, this clonotype was seen a few times. The J gene is TRBJ1-2, the V gene TRBV12-3 or TRBV12-4; 7 bases align to TRBD1. The V gene end was trimmed by 6 bases and the J gene end by 1 base; junction bases not matched to a gene: 17. The length of the CDR3 is 18 residues. Written as DNA, the CDR3 is TGTGCCAGCAGAGTCAACCGGGACAGAAGGACCCGTAACTATGGCTACACCTTC. Amino acid sequence: CASRVNRDRRTRNYGYTF.

This clonotype was counted ten times or more. J is TRBJ2-3 and V is TRBV12-3 or TRBV12-4; perhaps TRBD2 as D (6 bases). The CDR3 spans 17 residues. V gave up 4 bases and J gave up 2 bases, with 19 bases separating them. CDR3 DNA: TGTGCCAGCAGTTCTCGTCTGGAGGGGTGGGCCACAGATACGCAGTATTTT. It codes for CASSSRLEGWATDTQYF.

This clonotype was picked up a small number of times. The CDR3 loop is CAWNAGSSYEQYF. CDR3 coding DNA: TGTGCCTGGAACGCGGGTAGCTCCTACGAGCAGTACTTC. The genes are TRBV30 and TRBJ2-7; possibly TRBD2 for D (5 bases). Deletions cut 4 bases from V and 0 bases from J, with 10 bases between. The CDR3 totals 13 residues. CDR1 and CDR2 from the germline V gene are GTSNPN and SVGIG (reference sequence). Combining the CDR3 with reference TRBV30 and TRBJ2-7 gives the whole variable domain SQTIHQWPATLVQPVGSPLSLECTVEGTSNPNLYWYRQAAGRGLQLLFYSVGIGQISSEVPQNLSASRPQDRQFILSSKKLLLSDSGFYLCAWNAGSSYEQYFGPGTRLTVT.

This clonotype was counted between two and nine times. This chain connects TRBV20-1 to TRBJ2-5, with 8 bases lining up with TRBD2. The V segment lost 6 bases and the J segment 3 bases; nucleotides outside the gene matches: 12. The CDR3 runs to 15 residues. Germline V gene sequence: CDR1 DFQATT, CDR2 SNEGSKA (reference sequence). The CDR3 region has the DNA TGCAGTGCCCCAGCTAGATATAGCGGGGAAGAGACCCAGTACTTC. This translates into CSAPARYSGEETQYF.

With respect to this clonotype: This may be a read error, as it is one base from a much larger clone. The V call is TRBV5-1, the J call TRBJ2-7, with a possible D match to TRBD2 (5 bases). V gave up 3 bases and J gave up 8 bases, with 18 bases separating them. The CDR3 runs 14 residues. Per germline, CDR1 SGHRS and CDR2 YFSETQ. Here the CDR3 DNA reads TGCGCCAGCAGCTCATACTCCCGACGAGGGAAGCAGTACTTC. Amino acid sequence: CASSSYSRRGKQYF.

About this clonotype: A read error may be the cause here, since a much bigger clone is one base away. This chain uses TRBV6-6 with TRBJ1-2; possibly TRBD1 for D (6 bases). The CDR3 is 14 amino acids. Germline-derived CDR1 and CDR2 are MNHNY and SVGAGI (reference sequence). V dropped 6 bases and J dropped 3 bases, with 14 bases sitting between them. The CDR3 coding sequence is TGTGCCAGCAGCCCTGGGGGCAGCTACTATGGCTACACCTTC. It translates to CASSPGGSYYGYTF.

As for this clonotype: Given the absence of the conserved phenylalanine or tryptophan at the CDR3 end, a read error is likely. V and J are TRBV6-2 or TRBV6-3 and TRBJ2-7; D may be TRBD1 or TRBD2 (5 bases each). Between the trimmed V and J ends, which lost 7 bases and 6 bases, there was a span of 10 bases. Germline V gene data show CDR1 as MNHEY and CDR2 as SVGEGT. The CDR3 has 11 residues. CDR3 in DNA: TGTGCCAGCACCCGGGGCGGCGAGCAGTACTAC. It codes for CASTRGGEQYY.

The chain recombines TRBV20-1 with TRBJ2-7; perhaps TRBD2 as D (6 bases). The CDR3 extends over 14 amino acids. In germline, CDR1 is DFQATT, CDR2 SNEGSKA (reference sequence). V was trimmed by 4 bases and J by 2 bases, leaving 15 bases between them. The CDR3 nucleotides read TGCAGTGCTAAAGGCCCGGGGGTCCCCTACGAGCAGTACTTC. Translation gives CSAKGPGVPYEQYF.